Sequencing of this TCR beta chain was carried out in a study of neoadjuvant nivolumab and ipilimumab in lung cancer. Germline V gene lookup returns CDR1 KGHSH and CDR2 LQKENI. V lost 0 bases to trimming and J lost 0 bases, with 6 bases between them. The CDR3 length is 15 residues. Sequencing was performed with immunoSEQ multiplex PCR; in TCRdb, only in-frame clones are kept and a portion is missing. In the table there are roughly 13,000 clones, approximately 96% of which are singletons. Findings and limits, study-wide: TCR richness and clonality were higher in tumors than adjacent uninvolved lung.

As to this clone: The antigen remains unidentified.

This chain uses TRBV18 with TRBJ2-1, with unresolved D. The clonotype comes from an adult with non-small cell lung cancer. The source was peripheral blood, collected after neoadjuvant nivolumab, alone or with ipilimumab, at or shortly before surgery. As DNA, the CDR3 is TGTGCCAGCTCACCACCCCGAGACTCCTACAATGAGCAGTTCTTC. Encoded protein: CASSPPRDSYNEQFF. Based on the CDR3 plus reference TRBV18 and TRBJ2-1, the full variable domain is NAGVMQNPRHLVRRRGQEARLRCSPMKGHSHVYWYRQLPEEGLKFMVYLQKENIIDESGMPKERFSAEFPKEGPSILRIQQVVRGDSAAYFCASSPPRDSYNEQFFGPGTRLTVL.